Shown below are 10 T cell receptor beta chains from a single sample sequenced in a study of blood T cell repertoires in COVID-19 (TCRdb year 2020). Libraries came from the immunoSEQ multiplex PCR assay. As stored in TCRdb, this immuneACCESS dataset retains in-frame rearrangements with V and J assigned. A fraction of the clones does not appear; measured against another copy, unresolved V genes explain less than half of the discrepancy, and the remainder lacks a known reason. This sample lists 40,000 to 55,000 clones; about 89% were detected once. In total, the top ten clones hold less than 8% of the sample. The sample comprised peripheral blood. Receptors originate from a man aged 70 or older with active COVID-19.

The chain is built from TRBV9 and TRBJ1-3; D gene unclear. The CDR3 is 14 residues long. Germline CDR1 SGDLS, CDR2 YYNGEE. V lost 4 bases and J lost 8, with 16 bases in between. The DNA of the CDR3 is TGTGCCAGCAGCCCCCGAAAATATCAGGACACCATATATTTT. This sequence encodes CASSPRKYQDTIYF.

The CDR3 here is CASSIMGGRSGELFF. DNA of the CDR3: TGTGCCAGCAGTATAATGGGGGGACGGTCCGGGGAGCTGTTTTTT. V is TRBV7-3 and J is TRBJ2-2; tentatively, D is TRBD2 (6 bases). With 6 bases removed from V and 6 bases from J, the gap between germline ends came to 17 bases. Germline V gene lookup returns CDR1 SGHTA and CDR2 FQGTGA. The CDR3 extends over 15 amino acids. Full variable domain (remainder filled in from reference TRBV7-3 and TRBJ2-2): GAGVSQTPSNKVTEKGKYVELRCDPISGHTALYWYRQSLGQGPEFLIYFQGTGAADDSGLPNDRFFAVRPEGSVSTLKIQRTERGDSAVYLCASSIMGGRSGELFFGEGSRLTVL.

The J gene is TRBJ2-1, the V gene TRBV7-9; TRBD1 might be the D (5 bases). The CDR3 covers 16 residues. V was trimmed by 5 bases and J by 5 bases, leaving 19 bases between them. CDR1 SEHNR and CDR2 FQNEAQ come from the germline V gene (reference sequence). The CDR3 protein is CASSPTQAQGHNEQFF. The CDR3 coding sequence is TGTGCCAGCAGCCCCACACAGGCGCAGGGCCACAATGAGCAGTTCTTC.

This clone came up a few times. The rearrangement joins TRBV6-5 to TRBJ1-2; TRBD1 matches 11 bases. Germline values: CDR1 MNHEY, CDR2 SVGAGI. The CDR3 consists of 13 residues. V lost 6 bases, J lost 5 bases, and 2 bases stayed unmatched. The CDR3 DNA reads as TGTGCCAGCAGGGGACAGGGGGTATATGGCTACACCTTC. This gives the protein CASRGQGVYGYTF.

The genes are TRBV19 and TRBJ1-5; maybe TRBD1 (5 bases). CDR1 and CDR2 from the germline V gene are LNHDA and SQIVND (reference sequence). The CDR3 is 15 amino acids. V lost 2 bases and J 0 bases, leaving 8 bases between the germline ends. CDR3 in amino acids: CASSIQGLSNQPQHF. The CDR3 region has the DNA TGTGCCAGTAGTATACAGGGCCTTAGCAATCAGCCCCAGCATTTT. The full variable domain, with the rest looked up from reference TRBV19 and TRBJ1-5, is DGGITQSPKYLFRKEGQNVTLSCEQNLNHDAMYWYRQDPGQGLRLIYYSQIVNDFQKGDIAEGYSVSREKKESFPLTVTSAQKNPTAFYLCASSIQGLSNQPQHFGDGTRLSIL.

This chain connects TRBV4-1 to TRBJ1-1; D is unresolved. Germline V gene lookup returns CDR1 MGHRA and CDR2 YSYEKL. Trimming removed 2 bases from V and 0 bases from J, with 10 bases in between. CDR3 length: 15 residues. The CDR3 bases are TGCGCCAGCAGCCAAACGAACAGCCTGAACACTGAAGCTTTCTTT. This codes for CASSQTNSLNTEAFF.

The chain employs TRBV18 and TRBJ1-1, with D possibly being TRBD1 (5 bases). Germline V gene sequence: CDR1 KGHSH, CDR2 LQKENI. CDR3 length equals 14 residues. V was clipped by 2 bases and J by 0 bases, with 7 bases between them. For the CDR3, the DNA is TGTGCCAGCTCACCAGGGACTGTGAACACTGAAGCTTTCTTT. Encoded protein: CASSPGTVNTEAFF.

This chain links TRBV27 with TRBJ1-2; D remains ambiguous. V lost 2 bases to trimming and J lost 6 bases, with 16 bases between them. The CDR3 runs 15 residues. Germline assignment: CDR1 MNHEY and CDR2 SMNVEV (reference sequence). CDR3 in amino acids: CASSLTTLAGDGYTF. The CDR3 DNA reads TGTGCCAGCAGTTTAACGACACTAGCCGGTGATGGCTACACCTTC.

This clone qualifies as medium-sized (0.01 to 0.1%). The genes are TRBV25-1 and TRBJ1-6; D is ambiguous. Deletions cut 5 bases from V and 0 bases from J, with 11 bases between. The V gene's germline CDR1 is MGHDK and CDR2 SYGVNS. The CDR3 covers 16 residues. DNA for the CDR3: TGTGCCAGCAGTTCTTCTCCCAGCTCCTATAATTCACCCCTCCACTTT. Translated: CASSSSPSSYNSPLHF.

This clone was counted once. The J gene is TRBJ2-5, the V gene TRBV3-1 (or the pseudogene TRBV3-2); tentatively, D is TRBD2 (5 bases). Trimming pared 4 bases from V and 10 bases from J, leaving 10 bases between. The CDR3 totals 11 residues. Germline lookup yields CDR1 LGHDT and CDR2 YNNKEL (reference sequence). This chain's CDR3 is CASSLGLVQYF. In DNA, the CDR3 is TGTGCCAGCAGCCTCGGACTCGTCCAGTACTTC.